Described below is a single T cell receptor beta chain sequence and its context. The data were obtained in a study of blood T cell repertoires in COVID-19. Libraries were prepared by immunoSEQ multiplex PCR; TCRdb keeps only in-frame clonotypes and omits some of them. The repertoire holds about 140,000 clones, with under 85% as singletons. The CDR3 has 17 amino acids. Germline V gene lookup returns CDR1 SGHTA and CDR2 FQGNSA. The V gene end was trimmed by 2 bases and the J gene end by 5 bases; junction bases not matched to a gene: 13. Input material: peripheral blood. This sequence originates from a human donor in a cohort sampled during active COVID-19. The chain has TRBV7-2 and TRBJ2-5; TRBD2 matches at 8 bases. The CDR3 reads CASSLWASGPPGETQYF. CDR3 in DNA: TGTGCCAGCAGCTTATGGGCTAGCGGGCCCCCGGGGGAGACCCAGTACTTC.